These 27 T cell receptor beta chains were sequenced from one sample in a study of control samples from healthy donors and cancer patients. Sequenced by immunoSEQ multiplex PCR; TCRdb stores in-frame clones only, minus some. Of fewer than 50,000 clones in the sample, more than 90% were seen once. Sequenced material: PBMCs. These receptors all stem from a man aged 25-45 years with colorectal cancer.

The chain carries TRBV9 and TRBJ2-3, with D tentatively TRBD2 (7 bases). The germline V and J ends were trimmed by 0 bases and 0 bases, with 14 bases remaining between them. The CDR3 covers 17 residues. Germline CDR1 and CDR2: SGDLS and YYNGEE. The CDR3 sequence: CASSVAGGTPSTDTQYF. For the CDR3, the DNA is TGTGCCAGCAGCGTAGCGGGGGGCACTCCTAGCACAGATACGCAGTATTTT.

J is TRBJ1-1 and V is TRBV5-1; D is unresolved. V was clipped by 0 bases and J by 3 bases, with 15 bases between them. Per germline, CDR1 SGHRS and CDR2 YFSETQ. CDR3 size: 16 residues. In nucleotides, the CDR3 is TGCGCCAGCAGCTTGGCCGGGCCAAACGCGGACACTGAAGCTTTCTTT. This codes for CASSLAGPNADTEAFF.

This clone showed up just a few times. The rearrangement joins TRBV19 to TRBJ1-5; 9 nucleotides match TRBD1. The V gene's germline CDR1 is LNHDA and CDR2 SQIVND (reference sequence). There are 17 residues in the CDR3. The V and J ends lost 4 bases and 7 bases, in that order; junction bases with no gene match: 14. CDR3 loop: CASSKGAGQGRAQPQHF. The CDR3 DNA reads TGTGCCAGTAGTAAGGGGGCTGGACAGGGGAGAGCCCAGCCCCAGCATTTT. Filled out from reference TRBV19 and TRBJ1-5, the complete variable domain reads DGGITQSPKYLFRKEGQNVTLSCEQNLNHDAMYWYRQDPGQGLRLIYYSQIVNDFQKGDIAEGYSVSREKKESFPLTVTSAQKNPTAFYLCASSKGAGQGRAQPQHFGDGTRLSIL.

This clone has just one count. The chain recombines TRBV7-2 with TRBJ1-1; D gene uncertain. The CDR3 consists of 12 residues. With 1 base removed from V and 5 bases from J, the gap between germline ends came to 5 bases. Looked up from germline, CDR1 is SGHTA and CDR2 is FQGNSA. CDR3 bases: TGTGCCAGCAGCTTAGGTCGGACTGAAGCTTTCTTT. It translates to CASSLGRTEAFF.

The chain employs TRBV6-5 and TRBJ1-1; possibly TRBD1 for D (6 bases). Trimming removed 10 bases from V and 2 bases from J, with 14 bases in between. There are 13 residues in the CDR3. Germline CDR1 is MNHEY and CDR2 is SVGAGI. The CDR3 region is CATRRQDNTEAFF. The CDR3 coding sequence is TGTGCCACCAGAAGACAGGATAACACTGAAGCTTTCTTT.

This clone came up once. This sequence joins TRBV18 and TRBJ1-2, with 9 bases fitting TRBD1. V was clipped by 6 bases and J by 2 bases; unmatched bases: 7. CDR1 and CDR2 (germline): KGHSH, LQKENI. The CDR3 totals 15 residues. The CDR3: CASSTSGTGNYGYTF. CDR3 sequence (DNA): TGTGCCAGCTCCACCAGCGGGACAGGGAACTATGGCTACACCTTC.

This clone was counted a single time. The chain employs TRBV3-1 (or the pseudogene TRBV3-2) and TRBJ1-2; possible D gene TRBD1, 5 bases. V lost 1 base to trimming and J lost 7 bases, with 10 bases between them. CDR1 LGHDT and CDR2 YNNKEL come from the germline V gene (reference sequence). The CDR3 runs to 13 residues. The CDR3 coding sequence is TGTGCCAGCAGCCAAGCAGGGCCGGGTGGCTACACCTTC. Protein: CASSQAGPGGYTF.

The V call is TRBV15, the J call TRBJ1-2; D is unresolved. Germline-derived CDR1 and CDR2 are LNHNV and YYDKDF (reference sequence). The CDR3 contains 18 residues. V was clipped by 1 base and J by 8 bases, with 26 bases between them. The chain's CDR3 is CATSRVRFSWRGENGYTF. CDR3 nucleotides: TGTGCCACCAGCAGAGTCCGGTTCAGTTGGCGGGGAGAGAACGGCTACACCTTC. The whole variable domain, filled in from reference TRBV15 and TRBJ1-2, reads DAMVIQNPRYQVTQFGKPVTLSCSQTLNHNVMYWYQQKSSQAPKLLFHYYDKDFNNEADTPDNFQSRRPNTSFCFLDIRSPGLGDTAMYLCATSRVRFSWRGENGYTFGSGTRLTVV.

V is TRBV6-5 and J is TRBJ2-1, with TRBD1 matching 7 bases. Germline CDR1 and CDR2: MNHEY and SVGAGI. V dropped 4 bases and J dropped 3; count of bases not matched to a gene: 6. This CDR3 spans 15 amino acids. The CDR3 DNA reads as TGTGCCAGCAGTTCTGTATGGGACAGCTACAATGAGCAGTTCTTC. This encodes CASSSVWDSYNEQFF.

The chain links TRBV5-6 to TRBJ1-1; D is unresolved. The CDR3 totals 12 residues. The germline V gene has CDR1 SGHDT and CDR2 YYEEEE. V was clipped by 4 bases and J by 11 bases, with 15 bases between them. The CDR3 reads CASSEEGSSAFF. The CDR3 bases are TGTGCCAGCAGCGAAGAGGGATCCAGCGCTTTCTTT.

This chain connects TRBV5-5 to TRBJ1-2; D is uncertain. The CDR3 has 15 residues. The ends were cut back, 4 bases at V and 4 bases at J, with 17 bases in the middle. Germline V gives CDR1 SGHKS, CDR2 YYEKEE (reference sequence). CDR3 sequence: CASSNTGKEGYGYTF. CDR3 DNA sequence: TGTGCCAGCAGCAATACCGGGAAAGAGGGCTATGGCTACACCTTC. Full variable domain (remainder filled in from reference TRBV5-5 and TRBJ1-2): DAGVTQSPTHLIKTRGQQVTLRCSPISGHKSVSWYQQVLGQGPQFIFQYYEKEERGRGNFPDRFSARQFPNYSSELNVNALLLGDSALYLCASSNTGKEGYGYTFGSGTRLTVV.

The genes are TRBV3-1 (or the pseudogene TRBV3-2) and TRBJ1-1; D uncertain. CDR1 and CDR2 from the germline V gene are LGHDT and YNNKEL (reference sequence). This CDR3 has 15 residues. The ends were cut back, 1 base at V and 4 bases at J, with 13 bases in the middle. CDR3 sequence reads: CASSQGGTLGTEAFF. The CDR3 DNA follows: TGTGCCAGCAGCCAAGGAGGAACCCTCGGCACTGAAGCTTTCTTT.

This chain uses TRBV19 with TRBJ2-2; 9 bases fit TRBD1. The CDR3 contains 15 residues. The germline V gene has CDR1 LNHDA and CDR2 SQIVND (reference sequence). Germline trimming cut 8 bases from V and 1 base from J; bases unmatched to any gene: 5. CDR3 sequence reads: CASAPGQGNTGELFF. For the CDR3, the DNA is TGTGCCAGTGCCCCGGGACAGGGGAACACCGGGGAGCTGTTTTTT.

The V and J genes are TRBV6-2 or TRBV6-3 and TRBJ2-1, with D perhaps matching TRBD1 or TRBD2 (7 bases each). Trimming cost V 3 bases and J 10 bases, with 19 bases left between them. CDR1 is MNHEY, CDR2 SVGEGT, per germline. This CDR3 is 15 amino acids long. The CDR3 nucleotides are TGTGCCAGCAGTTATCCTCCAGGGGGGGCGCGGGAGCAGTTCTTC. It is translated as CASSYPPGGAREQFF.

This chain connects TRBV5-4 to TRBJ1-1; no firm D call. CDR3 length: 13 amino acids. Trimming stripped 0 bases from V and 4 bases from J, with 7 bases between. Per the germline V gene, CDR1 is SGHNT and CDR2 is YYREEE (reference sequence). The CDR3: CASSLGEGTEAFF. The CDR3, as DNA: TGTGCCAGCAGCTTGGGAGAGGGCACTGAAGCTTTCTTT.

This clone was observed a handful of times. For the CDR3, the DNA is TGTGCCAGCAGCCCTAGGTTCCCAGGGATGATAGGCAATCAGCCCCAGCATTTT. This encodes CASSPRFPGMIGNQPQHF. This chain links TRBV21-1 with TRBJ1-5; the table's TRBD1 call for D was not verified on the DNA. TRBV21-1 is annotated as a pseudogene. The CDR3 loop spans 18 amino acids.

V usage is TRBV19 and J usage is TRBJ2-1; D gene ambiguous. This CDR3 is 12 amino acids long. V shed 7 bases and J shed 9 bases, with 13 bases lying between them. Germline V gene data show CDR1 as LNHDA and CDR2 as SQIVND (reference sequence). The CDR3 nucleotides are TGTGCCAGTAATGGGCAGTATACTGAGCAGTTCTTC. Protein: CASNGQYTEQFF.

The genes are TRBV6-2 or TRBV6-3 and TRBJ2-3; 9 bases fit TRBD2. Trimming cost V 5 bases and J 10 bases; bases outside gene matches: 10. Germline lookup yields CDR1 MNHEY and CDR2 SVGEGT. This CDR3 has 14 amino acids. This chain's CDR3 is CASSARGLAEAQYF. CDR3 DNA sequence: TGTGCCAGCAGTGCCCGGGGACTAGCTGAGGCGCAGTATTTT.

As for this clone: A junction boundary mismatches the germline segment, possibly from a read error. V is TRBV9 and J is TRBJ2-2, with TRBD1 identical over 7 bases. CDR3 length: 14 amino acids. Germline V gene sequence: CDR1 SGDLS, CDR2 YYNGEE. For the CDR3, the DNA is TGTGCCAGCAGCGTAGGGACCACCTCAGGGGGGCTGTTTTTT. This encodes CASSVGTTSGGLFF.

The count of this clone is one. V usage is TRBV5-4 and J usage is TRBJ1-1; D unresolved. Between the trimmed V and J ends, which lost 2 bases and 0 bases, there was a span of 8 bases. This CDR3 has 14 amino acids. Germline V gene sequence: CDR1 SGHNT, CDR2 YYREEE (reference sequence). This CDR3 reads CASSLNFMNTEAFF. The CDR3 DNA follows: TGTGCCAGCAGCTTAAACTTCATGAACACTGAAGCTTTCTTT.

The chain joins TRBV4-2 to TRBJ2-2; D is perhaps TRBD1 (5 bases). V lost 0 bases to trimming and J lost 4 bases, with 9 bases between them. The CDR3 is 15 residues long. Germline lookup yields CDR1 LGHNA and CDR2 YNFKEQ. The DNA of the CDR3 is TGTGCCAGCAGCCAAGAGCACAGGATCACCGGGGAGCTGTTTTTT. Translation gives CASSQEHRITGELFF.

This chain joins TRBV24-1 and TRBJ1-1, with D tentatively TRBD1 (5 bases). Germline values: CDR1 KGHDR, CDR2 SFDVKD. The CDR3 contains 14 residues. V gave up 9 bases and J gave up 7 bases, with 20 bases separating them. The DNA of the CDR3 is TGTGCCACCCGTTCACCTGGGCAGGGAGGTGAAGCTTTCTTT. This codes for CATRSPGQGGEAFF.

The gene calls are TRBV3-1 (or the pseudogene TRBV3-2) and TRBJ1-4; TRBD1 matches at 8 bases. V dropped 1 base and J dropped 7; count of bases not matched to a gene: 5. Germline values: CDR1 LGHDT, CDR2 YNNKEL (reference sequence). The CDR3 sequence is 15 residues long. Here the CDR3 reads CASSQALGTGEKLFF. For the CDR3, the DNA is TGTGCCAGCAGCCAAGCACTTGGGACAGGTGAAAAACTGTTTTTT.

The CDR3 coding sequence is TGTGCCAGCAGCTTGGGCGATACGGCGCAGTATTTT. Translation: CASSLGDTAQYF. The chain couples TRBV5-6 to TRBJ2-3; D not certain. Trimming took 0 bases from V and 10 from J, leaving 9 bases between them. The germline CDR1 and CDR2 sequences are SGHDT and YYEEEE. The CDR3 has 12 residues. Together with reference TRBV5-6 and TRBJ2-3, the CDR3 gives the full variable domain: DAGVTQSPTHLIKTRGQQVTLRCSPKSGHDTVSWYQQALGQGPQFIFQYYEEEERQRGNFPDRFSGHQFPNYSSELNVNALLLGDSALYLCASSLGDTAQYFGPGTRLTVL.

In DNA, the CDR3 is TGTGCTAGTGGTTTTGGAGGCTCCTACAATGAGCAGTTCTTC. It codes for CASGFGGSYNEQFF. V usage is TRBV12-5 and J usage is TRBJ2-1; maybe TRBD2 (5 bases). The CDR3 contains 14 residues. V dropped 3 bases and J dropped 0 bases, with 6 bases sitting between them. CDR1 LGHNT and CDR2 FRNRAP come from the germline V gene.

This clone occurred once. The rearrangement links TRBV14 to TRBJ1-3; D gene unclear. This CDR3 is built from 13 residues. CDR1 and CDR2 from the germline V gene are SGHDN and FVKESK. The V end lost 4 bases, the J end lost 4 bases, and 8 bases lay between the germline ends. CDR3 DNA: TGTGCCAGCAGCCCTTATATGGGAAACACCATATATTTT. It codes for CASSPYMGNTIYF.

The rearrangement links TRBV15 to TRBJ1-4; TRBD1 agrees at 9 bases. Germline V lookup: CDR1 LNHNV, CDR2 YYDKDF (reference sequence). This CDR3 has 16 residues. The V and J ends lost 0 bases and 8 bases, in that order; junction bases with no gene match: 7. CDR3 in DNA: TGTGCCACCAGCAGAGATTTGGGACAGGGACACGAAAAACTGTTTTTT. It specifies CATSRDLGQGHEKLFF.